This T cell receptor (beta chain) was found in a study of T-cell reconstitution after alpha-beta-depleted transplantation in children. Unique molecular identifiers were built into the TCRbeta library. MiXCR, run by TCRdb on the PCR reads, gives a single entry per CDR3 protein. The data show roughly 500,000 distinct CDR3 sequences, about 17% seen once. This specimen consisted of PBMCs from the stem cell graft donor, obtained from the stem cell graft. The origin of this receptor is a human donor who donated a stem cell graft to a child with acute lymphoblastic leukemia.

Here the CDR3 DNA reads TGCGCCAGCAGCCCCCCGACAGGGGAAACGGAGGCTTTCTTT. Amino acids: CASSPPTGETEAFF. The chain is built from TRBV4-1 and TRBJ1-1; 8 bases match TRBD1. Germline V CDR1 and CDR2: MGHRA, YSYEKL. This CDR3 contains 14 residues. Trimming removed 4 bases from V and 11 bases from J; junction bases left unmatched: 12.